This TCR beta chain was identified during a study of T-cell reconstitution after alpha-beta-depleted transplantation in children. Study-wide points: The high TCRbeta diversity at day 60 in some patients came from surviving recipient T cells and thymic progenitors. Diversity and T-cell counts at one year after transplant derived mostly from new T cells. Reported findings indicate that, about two months after transplant, alpha-beta T cells came from several hundred expanded clones, which were derived from non-depleted graft cells.

This clonotype was observed a handful of times. Its specificity is unknown. A TCRbeta library incorporating unique molecular identifiers was prepared. From the PCR reads, TCRdb called clonotypes with MiXCR, one entry per CDR3 protein. The table shows hundreds of thousands of distinct CDR3 sequences, with about an eighth occurring only once. The V segment lost 9 bases and the J segment 8 bases; nucleotides outside the gene matches: 7. The CDR3 length is 13 residues. Germline-derived CDR1 and CDR2 are LNHDA and SQIVND (reference sequence). The rearrangement uses TRBV19 and TRBJ2-1, with 10 nucleotides matching TRBD2. This specimen consisted of PBMCs, obtained before TCRalphabeta/CD19-depleted stem cell transplant. The clonotype comes from a girl between 2 and 10 years old with congenital amegakaryocytic thrombocytopenia, due to receive a stem cell transplant. The CDR3 nucleotides read TGTGCCAGCTCCTTTAGCGGGAGGTATGAGCAGTTCTTC. It specifies CASSFSGRYEQFF.